The clone carrying this TCR beta chain was detected only once. Germline values: CDR1 LNHDA, CDR2 SQIVND (reference sequence). The V gene lost 3 bases and the J gene lost 6 bases, with 18 bases spanning the gap. The length of the CDR3 is 15 residues. The entry originates in a study of CDR3 diversity in severe acne. MiXCR, applied by TCRdb to the PCR reads, yields one record per CDR3 protein. Of tens of thousands of distinct CDR3 sequences detected, under 65% appear once; the ten largest clones hold 13% to 15%. The sequenced material came from blood. This sequence originates from a male donor in good health, without acne. The V call is TRBV19, the J call TRBJ2-7; maybe TRBD1 (5 bases). CDR3 nucleotides: TGTGCCAGTAGTATCGTTGGCCAGGGTGACGGCGAGCAGTACTTC. It translates to CASSIVGQGDGEQYF.